This entry describes one T cell receptor (beta chain). The antigen is not known. Assay: immunoSEQ multiplex PCR; the TCRdb copy retains only in-frame clones and omits some. This table has over 45,000 clones, approximately 90% appearing once. Germline values: CDR1 LNHDA, CDR2 SQIVND (reference sequence). This CDR3 has 13 residues. Trimming pared 9 bases from V and 0 bases from J, leaving 11 bases between. This sample is part of a study of neoadjuvant nivolumab and ipilimumab in lung cancer. Study-level points and caveats: Only a single major-pathologic-response sample was available for clonality analysis.

Sequences were derived from blood, sampled before neoadjuvant nivolumab, alone or with ipilimumab. The chain has TRBV19 and TRBJ1-2; no definite D call. The sequence was obtained from an adult with non-small cell lung cancer. Some clones in this sample may be carry-over from other donors' samples. The CDR3 DNA reads TGTGCCAGCGGTAGAGCTTCTAACTATGGCTACACCTTC. It codes for CASGRASNYGYTF. The full variable domain, rest sourced from reference TRBV19 and TRBJ1-2, is DGGITQSPKYLFRKEGQNVTLSCEQNLNHDAMYWYRQDPGQGLRLIYYSQIVNDFQKGDIAEGYSVSREKKESFPLTVTSAQKNPTAFYLCASGRASNYGYTFGSGTRLTVV.